A selection of T cell receptor beta chains follows, all from one sample in a study of blood T cell repertoires in COVID-19. The repertoire was sequenced with immunoSEQ multiplex PCR; TCRdb's copy has only in-frame clones and lacks some. The repertoire consists of fewer than 65,000 clones, with 87% occurring once and the leading ten covering 9.5% to 13%. Sequencing was done on a sample of peripheral blood. Receptors originate from a human donor with acute or convalescent COVID-19. The donor label of this sample is uncertain. Each CDR3 is given without its conserved first and last residue. Clone size, where shown, is once, few, many, or a class for clones that have expanded.

TRBJ2-3 NA TRBV7-6 ASSTGLVTDTQY
TRBJ2-1 once TRBV29-1 SAGLAFNEQF
TRBJ2-1 NA TRBV4-1 ASSQESLAGGRNEQF
TRBJ2-7 once TRBV10-3 AIRPSSYEQY
TRBJ2-5 once TRBV9 ASSRAGGSGAQY
TRBJ2-1 few TRBV18 ASSYDSLPIYNEQF
TRBJ1-2 NA TRBV5-1 ASSLGQGADYGYT
TRBJ2-5 NA TRBV7-2 ASSLGLLWFGDQETQY
TRBJ1-2 NA TRBV13 ASSLSSGGLNYGYT
TRBJ2-1 NA TRBV4-1 ASSHRDNEQF
TRBJ1-1 NA TRBV5-1 ASSLAGQGSTEAF
TRBJ1-5 NA TRBV3-1/TRBV3-2 ASSQNRKNEPQH
TRBJ1-3 NA TRBV18 ASSVGELSGNTIY
TRBJ2-7 NA TRBV3-1/TRBV3-2 ASSQAAGDSEQY
TRBJ1-1 NA TRBV21-1 ASSQVGGMNTEAF
TRBJ1-4 NA TRBV5-6 ASTTTGLEGEKLF
TRBJ2-3 once TRBV5-1 ASSSTTSAVDTQY
TRBJ2-5 NA TRBV6-7 ASSYPPDGTSGGPARAQY
TRBJ2-5 NA TRBV5-1 ASSLAFETQY
TRBJ2-5 NA TRBV3-1/TRBV3-2 ASSLRGLAGFRETQY
TRBJ1-2 few TRBV7-9 ASSLAANYGYT
TRBJ1-2 NA TRBV12-3/TRBV12-4 ASSHRANYGYT